The T cell receptor (beta chain) described here comes from a study of blood T cell repertoires in COVID-19. Profiled with immunoSEQ multiplex PCR; TCRdb holds only in-frame clones, not every one. Among 60,000 to 65,000 clones listed, approximately 88% were seen once. The V end lost 5 bases, the J end lost 6 bases, and 10 bases lay between the germline ends. The CDR3 covers 12 residues. CDR1 is LNHDA, CDR2 SQIVND, per germline (reference sequence). The Seattle patients, enrolled during active infection, were followed longitudinally. This clonotype originated in a man aged 55-75 years with COVID-19, enrolled during active disease. The sample taken for sequencing was peripheral blood. V and J are TRBV19 and TRBJ1-2; weak D call: TRBD1 (5 bases). The CDR3 loop is CASSLTANGYTF. In nucleotides, the CDR3 is TGTGCCAGTAGTTTGACAGCTAATGGCTACACCTTC.